This T cell receptor beta chain was captured by sequencing in a study of cytomegalovirus exposure and HLA in healthy donors. Study details: The same platform as the approximately 640 first-cohort repertoires was used for the 95 to 150 validation repertoires, a later analysis reported.

For this clone: The antigen is not known.

General observations from the study: Published work reported that the classifier diagnosed cytomegalovirus status with high specificity and sensitivity. The tendency of first-cohort TCR clusters to co-occur in the roughly 130 validation repertoires was the finding of a later analysis.

The germline V gene has CDR1 LNHDA and CDR2 SQIVND (reference sequence). CDR3 size: 13 residues. With V trimmed by 8 bases and J by 3 bases, 3 bases remained unmatched. Data came from immunoSEQ multiplex PCR; TCRdb stores just in-frame clones and leaves some out. The data show tens of thousands of clones, approximately 93% seen once. Sequenced: PBMCs. The chain carries TRBV19 and TRBJ2-1; 8 bases agree with TRBD1. The receptor was isolated from a woman aged 25 to 39 in good health and CMV-seropositive. As DNA, the CDR3 is TGTGCCAGTGCAGGGACAGGCTACAATGAGCAGTTCTTC. Translation: CASAGTGYNEQFF.